Listed here is a single T cell receptor (beta chain). What it binds is not known. Each donor supplied roughly 9.2 milliliters of peripheral blood. Per sample, no less than 5 micrograms of total RNA were extracted. This sample stems from a study of blood T cells in healthy people across ages. General study results and limits: Age showed a roughly linear inverse relationship with TCR beta diversity per million T cells. Donor CMV status, an unknown factor, possibly confounded changes in expanded clonotypes.

It was with a sample-barcoded 5' primer and a J-beta primer mix that a second PCR of roughly 7 to 12 cycles was run. TCRdb independently ran MiXCR on the 5' RACE reads; one entry per CDR3 protein. The profile shows nearly 800,000 distinct CDR3 sequences, around 50% of them singletons. The TCR originated in a man between 35 and 55 years old in good health. The sample taken for sequencing was blood.

Here the CDR3 DNA reads TGTGCCAGCAGCCCCATGTCCGGCAGCGTCGGGCAGTACTTC. Translating gives CASSPMSGSVGQYF. The rearrangement links TRBV11-2 to TRBJ2-4; D unresolved. The ends were cut back, 5 bases at V and 13 bases at J, with 21 bases in the middle. The germline gives CDR1 SGHAT, CDR2 FQNNGV. The CDR3 sequence is 14 residues long.